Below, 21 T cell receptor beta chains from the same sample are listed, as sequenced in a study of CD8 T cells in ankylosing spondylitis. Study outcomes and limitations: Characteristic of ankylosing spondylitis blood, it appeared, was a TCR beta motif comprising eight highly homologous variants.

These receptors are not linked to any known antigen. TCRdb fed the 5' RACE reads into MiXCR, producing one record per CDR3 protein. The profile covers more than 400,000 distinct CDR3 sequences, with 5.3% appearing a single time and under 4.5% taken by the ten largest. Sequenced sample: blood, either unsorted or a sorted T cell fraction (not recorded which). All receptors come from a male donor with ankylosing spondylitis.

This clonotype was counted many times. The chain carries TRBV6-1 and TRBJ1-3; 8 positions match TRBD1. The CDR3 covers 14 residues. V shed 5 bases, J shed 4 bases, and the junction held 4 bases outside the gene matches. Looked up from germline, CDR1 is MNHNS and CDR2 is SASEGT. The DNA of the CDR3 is TGTGCCAGCAGTCAACAGGGGGGAGGAAACACCATATATTTT. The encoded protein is CASSQQGGGNTIYF.

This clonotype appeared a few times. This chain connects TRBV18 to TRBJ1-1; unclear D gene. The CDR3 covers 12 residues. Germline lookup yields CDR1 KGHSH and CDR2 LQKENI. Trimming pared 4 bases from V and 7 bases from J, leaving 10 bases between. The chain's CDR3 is CASSLPDGEAFF. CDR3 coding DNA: TGTGCCAGCTCACTACCGGACGGTGAAGCTTTCTTT.

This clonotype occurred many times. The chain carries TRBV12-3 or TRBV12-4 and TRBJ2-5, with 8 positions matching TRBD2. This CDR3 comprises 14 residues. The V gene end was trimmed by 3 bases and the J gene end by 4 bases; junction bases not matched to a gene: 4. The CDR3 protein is CASSFSGTRETQYF. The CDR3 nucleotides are TGTGCCAGCAGTTTCTCCGGGACTAGAGAGACCCAGTACTTC.

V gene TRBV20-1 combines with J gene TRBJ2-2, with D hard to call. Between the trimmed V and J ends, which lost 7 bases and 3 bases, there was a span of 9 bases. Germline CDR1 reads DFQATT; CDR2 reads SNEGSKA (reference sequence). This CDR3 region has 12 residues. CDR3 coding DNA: TGCAGTGGGTGGATGGACACCGGGGAGCTGTTTTTT. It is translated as CSGWMDTGELFF.

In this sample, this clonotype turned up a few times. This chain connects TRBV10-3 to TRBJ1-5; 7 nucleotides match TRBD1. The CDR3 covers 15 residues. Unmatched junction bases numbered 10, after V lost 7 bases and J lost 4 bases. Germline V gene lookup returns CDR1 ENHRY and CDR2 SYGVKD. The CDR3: CAIKERQGDNQPQHF. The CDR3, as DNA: TGTGCCATCAAAGAAAGGCAGGGGGATAATCAGCCCCAGCATTTT.

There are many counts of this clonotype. The CDR3 sequence is CASSQGIYQPQHF. DNA for the CDR3: TGCGCCAGCAGCCAAGGGATATATCAGCCCCAGCATTTT. The chain has TRBV4-3 and TRBJ1-5; D unclear. The CDR3 is 13 residues long. The germline V gene encodes CDR1 LGHNA and CDR2 YSLEER. With 1 base removed from V and 5 bases from J, the gap between germline ends came to 6 bases.

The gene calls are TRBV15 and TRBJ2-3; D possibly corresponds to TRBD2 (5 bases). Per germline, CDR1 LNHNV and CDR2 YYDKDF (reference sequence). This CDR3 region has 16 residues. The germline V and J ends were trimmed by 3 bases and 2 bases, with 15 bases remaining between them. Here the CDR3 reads CATSRDLLDFTDTQYF. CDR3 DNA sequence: TGTGCCACCAGCAGGGACCTACTGGACTTCACAGATACGCAGTATTTT.

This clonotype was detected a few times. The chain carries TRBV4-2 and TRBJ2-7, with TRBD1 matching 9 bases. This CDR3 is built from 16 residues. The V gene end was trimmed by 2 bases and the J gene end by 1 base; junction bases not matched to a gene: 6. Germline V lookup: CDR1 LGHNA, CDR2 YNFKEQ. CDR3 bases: TGTGCCAGCAGCCAACTTTGGACAGGGGATTCCTACGAGCAGTACTTC. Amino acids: CASSQLWTGDSYEQYF.

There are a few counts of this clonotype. DNA for the CDR3: TGTGCCAGTAGACAACGGGGTGAGAAAGCTTTCTTT. Translation gives CASRQRGEKAFF. The chain combines TRBV19 with TRBJ1-1; D call uncertain. The germline CDR1 and CDR2 sequences are LNHDA and SQIVND (reference sequence). The CDR3 sequence is 12 residues long. V shed 6 bases and J shed 9 bases, with 14 bases lying between them.

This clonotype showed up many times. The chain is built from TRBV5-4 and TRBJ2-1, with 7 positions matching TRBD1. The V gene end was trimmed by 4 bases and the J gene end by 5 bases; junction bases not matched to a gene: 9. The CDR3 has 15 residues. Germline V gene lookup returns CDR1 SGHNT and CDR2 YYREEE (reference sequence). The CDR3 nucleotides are TGTGCCAGCAGCCCGAGGGGGACAGCCAACAATGAGCAGTTCTTC. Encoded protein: CASSPRGTANNEQFF.

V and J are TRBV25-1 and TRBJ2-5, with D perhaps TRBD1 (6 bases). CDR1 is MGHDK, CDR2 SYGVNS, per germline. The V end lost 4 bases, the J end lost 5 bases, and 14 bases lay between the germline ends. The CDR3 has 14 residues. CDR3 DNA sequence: TGTGCCAGCAGTGTCCAGGGGTTTAAGGAGACCCAGTACTTC. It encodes CASSVQGFKETQYF.

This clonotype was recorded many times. In DNA, the CDR3 is TGTGCCAGCAGTAAGGAAGGGGTTATCTCTGAAGCTTTCTTT. It encodes CASSKEGVISEAFF. The rearrangement joins TRBV6-1 to TRBJ1-1, with D maybe TRBD1 (5 bases). Germline CDR1 reads MNHNS; CDR2 reads SASEGT. The CDR3 sequence is 14 residues long. V lost 5 bases and J lost 6, with 16 bases in between.

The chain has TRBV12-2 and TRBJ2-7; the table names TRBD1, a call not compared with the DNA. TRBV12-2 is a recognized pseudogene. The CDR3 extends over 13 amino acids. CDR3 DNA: TGTGCAAGTCGCTTTAACAGGGACTACGAGCAGTACTTC. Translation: CASRFNRDYEQYF.

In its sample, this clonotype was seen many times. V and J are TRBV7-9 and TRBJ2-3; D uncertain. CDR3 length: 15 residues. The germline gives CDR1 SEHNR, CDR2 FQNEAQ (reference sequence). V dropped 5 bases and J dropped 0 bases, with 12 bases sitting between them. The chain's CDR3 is CASSSRSISTDTQYF. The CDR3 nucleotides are TGTGCCAGCAGCAGCCGGTCCATTAGCACAGATACGCAGTATTTT.

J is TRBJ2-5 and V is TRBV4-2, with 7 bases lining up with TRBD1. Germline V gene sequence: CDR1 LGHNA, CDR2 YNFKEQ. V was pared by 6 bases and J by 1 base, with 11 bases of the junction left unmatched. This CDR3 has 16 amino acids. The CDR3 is CASRPWTGALQETQYF. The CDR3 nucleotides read TGTGCCAGCAGACCTTGGACAGGAGCACTCCAAGAGACCCAGTACTTC.

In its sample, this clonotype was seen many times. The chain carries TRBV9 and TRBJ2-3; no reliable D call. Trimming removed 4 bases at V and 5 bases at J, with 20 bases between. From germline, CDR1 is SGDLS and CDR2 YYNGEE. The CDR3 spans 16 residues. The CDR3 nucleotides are TGTGCCAGCAGCCCGAGACCTCTGAACGTCAGAGATACGCAGTATTTT. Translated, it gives CASSPRPLNVRDTQYF.

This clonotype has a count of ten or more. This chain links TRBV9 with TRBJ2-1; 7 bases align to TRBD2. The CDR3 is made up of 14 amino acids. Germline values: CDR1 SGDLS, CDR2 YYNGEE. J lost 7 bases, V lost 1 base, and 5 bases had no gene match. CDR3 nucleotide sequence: TGTGCCAGCAGCGTATGGGGGGGAGGTAATGAGCAGTTCTTC. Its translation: CASSVWGGGNEQFF. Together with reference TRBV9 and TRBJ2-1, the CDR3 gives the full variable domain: DSGVTQTPKHLITATGQRVTLRCSPRSGDLSVYWYQQSLDQGLQFLIQYYNGEERAKGNILERFSAQQFPDLHSELNLSSLELGDSALYFCASSVWGGGNEQFFGPGTRLTVL.

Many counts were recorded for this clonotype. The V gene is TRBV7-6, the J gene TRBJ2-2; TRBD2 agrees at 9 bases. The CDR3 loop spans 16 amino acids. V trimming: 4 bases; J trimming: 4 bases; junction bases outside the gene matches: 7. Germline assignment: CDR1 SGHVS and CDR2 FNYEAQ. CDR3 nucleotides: TGTGCCAGCAGCTCTAGCGGGGCGCGAGTCACCGGGGAGCTGTTTTTT. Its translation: CASSSSGARVTGELFF.

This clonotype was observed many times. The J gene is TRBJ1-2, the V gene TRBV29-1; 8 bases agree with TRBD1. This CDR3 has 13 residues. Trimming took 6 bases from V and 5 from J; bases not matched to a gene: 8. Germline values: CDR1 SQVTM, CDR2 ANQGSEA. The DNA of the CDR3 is TGCAGCGTAACACGGACAGGGACTTATGGCTACACCTTC. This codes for CSVTRTGTYGYTF.

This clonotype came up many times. The CDR3 spells CASSSNSGQPQHF. The CDR3 nucleotides are TGTGCCAGCAGCTCTAACTCGGGGCAGCCCCAGCATTTT. The rearrangement joins TRBV7-8 to TRBJ1-5, with D hard to call. Looked up from germline, CDR1 is SGHVS and CDR2 is FQNEAQ. Trimming left V 4 bases short and J 7 bases short, with 11 bases between. The length of the CDR3 is 13 residues.

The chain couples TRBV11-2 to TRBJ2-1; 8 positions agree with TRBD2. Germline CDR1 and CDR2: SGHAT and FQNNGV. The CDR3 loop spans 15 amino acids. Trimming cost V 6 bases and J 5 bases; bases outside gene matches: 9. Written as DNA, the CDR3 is TGTGCCAGCAGACGTATAGCGGGGCGGGACAATGAGCAGTTCTTC. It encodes CASRRIAGRDNEQFF.